Listed below are T cell receptor beta chains from one sample, sequenced in a study of OX40 agonist ivuxolimab in advanced cancers. Libraries were prepared by immunoSEQ multiplex PCR; TCRdb keeps only in-frame clonotypes and omits some of them. This sample yields about 60,000 clones, of which approximately 83% are seen a single time; 3% to 3.5% belongs to the top ten. Specimen: CD4+ or CD8+ T cells sorted from blood, collected in a trial of the OX40 agonist ivuxolimab. The receptors here all came from an adult with an advanced solid tumor such as melanoma, head and neck, liver or kidney cancer. The CDR3 runs from the conserved cysteine through the conserved F or W. Fields, in order: V gene, clone size, D gene, J gene, CDR3 length, CDR3 protein, CDR3 DNA. D genes are given only for firm matches. Size tells how often a clone was seen (once, few, many) or the class of an expanded clone, and some rows leave it out.

v_gene: TRBV5-1; abundance: .; d_gene: TRBD1; j_gene: TRBJ2-2; len: 15; CDR3aa: CASSWDSMNTGELFF; CDR3nt: TGCGCCAGCAGCTGGGACAGCATGAACACCGGGGAGCTGTTTTTT
v_gene: TRBV18; abundance: .; d_gene: .; j_gene: TRBJ1-4; len: 14; CDR3aa: CASSDTRGNEKLFF; CDR3nt: TGTGCCAGCTCAGATACGAGGGGTAATGAAAAACTGTTTTTT
v_gene: TRBV27; abundance: .; d_gene: .; j_gene: TRBJ2-6; len: 21; CDR3aa: CASSLEGLYTATPTGANVLTF; CDR3nt: TGTGCCAGCAGTTTAGAAGGACTTTACACAGCTACGCCCACTGGGGCCAACGTCCTGACTTTC
v_gene: TRBV5-4; abundance: few; d_gene: TRBD2; j_gene: TRBJ2-3; len: 17; CDR3aa: CASSLGTRGSSTDTQYF; CDR3nt: TGTGCCAGCAGCTTGGGAACGCGCGGGAGTAGCACAGATACGCAGTATTTT
v_gene: TRBV28; abundance: .; d_gene: .; j_gene: TRBJ1-2; len: 15; CDR3aa: CASSVPRGTNYGYTF; CDR3nt: TGTGCCAGCAGTGTACCCAGGGGCACTAACTATGGCTACACCTTC
v_gene: TRBV7-2; abundance: .; d_gene: .; j_gene: TRBJ2-5; len: 17; CDR3aa: CASSRWAPAGRLETQYF; CDR3nt: TGTGCCAGCAGCCGTTGGGCCCCTGCCGGACGCCTGGAGACCCAGTACTTC
v_gene: TRBV28; abundance: .; d_gene: .; j_gene: TRBJ2-1; len: 18; CDR3aa: CASSLLGAGESSYNEQFF; CDR3nt: TGTGCCAGCAGTTTATTGGGGGCGGGGGAAAGCTCCTACAATGAGCAGTTCTTC
v_gene: TRBV5-5; abundance: .; d_gene: .; j_gene: TRBJ1-1; len: 14; CDR3aa: CASSSRVVPVEAFF; CDR3nt: TGTGCCAGCAGCTCCCGGGTAGTGCCGGTAGAAGCTTTCTTT
v_gene: TRBV2; abundance: .; d_gene: .; j_gene: TRBJ1-5; len: 15; CDR3aa: CASSGSGQSNQPQHF; CDR3nt: TGTGCCAGCAGTGGAAGTGGACAGAGCAATCAGCCCCAGCATTTT
v_gene: TRBV11-2; abundance: .; d_gene: TRBD2; j_gene: TRBJ2-5; len: 14; CDR3aa: CASSLDQRLADDNF; CDR3nt: TGTGCCAGCAGCTTAGATCAGAGACTAGCGGATGATAACTTC
v_gene: TRBV4-2; abundance: .; d_gene: TRBD1; j_gene: TRBJ2-5; len: 14; CDR3aa: CASSLPTGQETQYF; CDR3nt: TGTGCCAGCAGCCTCCCGACAGGGCAAGAGACCCAGTACTTC
v_gene: TRBV18; abundance: .; d_gene: .; j_gene: TRBJ2-7; len: 12; CDR3aa: CASSPPQSEQYF; CDR3nt: TGTGCCAGCTCACCACCCCAGAGCGAGCAGTACTTC
v_gene: TRBV19; abundance: once; d_gene: .; j_gene: TRBJ1-1; len: 15; CDR3aa: CASKFGNNRNTEAFF; CDR3nt: TGTGCCAGTAAGTTCGGGAACAACCGAAACACTGAAGCTTTCTTT
v_gene: TRBV7-9; abundance: .; d_gene: .; j_gene: TRBJ2-5; len: 13; CDR3aa: CASSPLQHETQYF; CDR3nt: TGTGCCAGCAGCCCCTTGCAGCACGAGACCCAGTACTTC
v_gene: TRBV7-6; abundance: .; d_gene: .; j_gene: TRBJ1-4; len: 13; CDR3aa: CASSLSPNSAPIF; CDR3nt: TGTGCCAGCAGCTTAAGTCCCAATTCCGCGCCGATTTTT
v_gene: TRBV5-1; abundance: .; d_gene: .; j_gene: TRBJ2-2; len: 14; CDR3aa: CASSLSVGIGELFF; CDR3nt: TGCGCCAGCAGCTTATCGGTCGGGATTGGGGAGCTGTTTTTT
v_gene: TRBV14; abundance: .; d_gene: .; j_gene: TRBJ1-4; len: 13; CDR3aa: CASSQDGGEKLFF; CDR3nt: TGTGCCAGCAGCCAAGACGGAGGTGAAAAACTGTTTTTT
v_gene: TRBV7-2; abundance: .; d_gene: TRBD2; j_gene: TRBJ2-7; len: 15; CDR3aa: CASSQAGGTSYEQYF; CDR3nt: TGTGCCAGCAGCCAGGCGGGGGGGACCTCCTACGAGCAGTACTTC
v_gene: TRBV6-1; abundance: .; d_gene: .; j_gene: TRBJ2-7; len: 12; CDR3aa: CASSEWGYEQYF; CDR3nt: TGTGCCAGCAGTGAATGGGGCTACGAGCAGTACTTC
v_gene: TRBV5-1; abundance: .; d_gene: .; j_gene: TRBJ2-3; len: 14; CDR3aa: CASSPSGSTDTQYF; CDR3nt: TGCGCCAGCAGCCCAAGCGGGAGCACAGATACGCAGTATTTT
v_gene: TRBV6-6; abundance: few; d_gene: .; j_gene: TRBJ1-6; len: 13; CDR3aa: CASFRDINSPLHF; CDR3nt: TGTGCCAGTTTCCGGGATATTAATTCACCCCTCCACTTT
v_gene: TRBV2; abundance: .; d_gene: .; j_gene: TRBJ2-5; len: 14; CDR3aa: CASSESRVQETQYF; CDR3nt: TGTGCCAGCAGTGAGAGTAGGGTCCAAGAGACCCAGTACTTC
v_gene: TRBV6-1; abundance: once; d_gene: TRBD1; j_gene: TRBJ2-7; len: 15; CDR3aa: CASRETGTGAYEQYF; CDR3nt: TGTGCCAGCAGGGAGACCGGGACAGGGGCCTACGAGCAGTACTTC
v_gene: TRBV6-1; abundance: .; d_gene: TRBD2; j_gene: TRBJ2-2; len: 16; CDR3aa: CASSEGSGRGTGELFF; CDR3nt: TGTGCCAGCAGTGAAGGTAGCGGGAGGGGCACCGGGGAGCTGTTTTTT
v_gene: TRBV6-5; abundance: medium-sized; d_gene: TRBD2; j_gene: TRBJ2-1; len: 15; CDR3aa: CASTPGVAGENEQFF; CDR3nt: TGTGCCAGCACCCCAGGGGTAGCGGGAGAAAATGAGCAGTTCTTC
v_gene: TRBV5-1; abundance: .; d_gene: .; j_gene: TRBJ2-7; len: 11; CDR3aa: CASRTAYEQYF; CDR3nt: TGCGCCAGCAGGACGGCCTACGAGCAGTACTTC
v_gene: TRBV27; abundance: .; d_gene: TRBD2; j_gene: TRBJ2-3; len: 13; CDR3aa: CASSWGSGDTQYF; CDR3nt: TGTGCCAGCAGTTGGGGTAGCGGGGATACGCAGTATTTT
v_gene: TRBV19; abundance: .; d_gene: .; j_gene: TRBJ1-3; len: 15; CDR3aa: CASSPRPSSGNTIYF; CDR3nt: TGTGCCAGTAGTCCACGACCGAGCTCTGGAAACACCATATATTTT
v_gene: TRBV7-9; abundance: .; d_gene: .; j_gene: TRBJ2-1; len: 13; CDR3aa: CASSFGSMDEQFF; CDR3nt: TGTGCCAGCAGCTTCGGCTCTATGGATGAGCAGTTCTTC
v_gene: TRBV30; abundance: .; d_gene: .; j_gene: TRBJ1-2; len: 13; CDR3aa: CAWSVQQGYGYTF; CDR3nt: TGTGCCTGGAGTGTACAACAAGGGTATGGCTACACCTTC
v_gene: TRBV27; abundance: .; d_gene: TRBD2; j_gene: TRBJ2-1; len: 16; CDR3aa: CASSYSGTSAHNEQFF; CDR3nt: TGTGCCAGCAGTTACTCCGGGACTAGCGCCCACAATGAGCAGTTCTTC
v_gene: TRBV27; abundance: .; d_gene: TRBD1; j_gene: TRBJ1-2; len: 12; CDR3aa: CASSPQGVGYTF; CDR3nt: TGTGCCAGCAGTCCGCAGGGGGTCGGCTACACCTTC
v_gene: TRBV14; abundance: once; d_gene: .; j_gene: TRBJ2-7; len: 15; CDR3aa: CATAAGEGVLYEQYF; CDR3nt: TGTGCCACCGCCGCCGGGGAAGGTGTGTTGTACGAGCAGTACTTC